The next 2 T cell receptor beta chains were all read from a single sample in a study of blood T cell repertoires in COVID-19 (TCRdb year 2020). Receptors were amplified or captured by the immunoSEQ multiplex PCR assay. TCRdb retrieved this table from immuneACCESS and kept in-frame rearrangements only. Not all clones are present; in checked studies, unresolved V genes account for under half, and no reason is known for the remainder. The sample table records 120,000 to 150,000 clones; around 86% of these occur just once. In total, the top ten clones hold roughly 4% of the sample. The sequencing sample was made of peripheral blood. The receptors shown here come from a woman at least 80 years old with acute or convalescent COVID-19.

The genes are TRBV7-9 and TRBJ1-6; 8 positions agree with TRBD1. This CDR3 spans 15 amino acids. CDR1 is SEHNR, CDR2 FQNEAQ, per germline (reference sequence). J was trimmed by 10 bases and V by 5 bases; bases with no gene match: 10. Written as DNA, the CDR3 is TGTGCCAGCAGCAACCCTACAGGGGGACACTCACCCCTCCACTTT. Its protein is CASSNPTGGHSPLHF.

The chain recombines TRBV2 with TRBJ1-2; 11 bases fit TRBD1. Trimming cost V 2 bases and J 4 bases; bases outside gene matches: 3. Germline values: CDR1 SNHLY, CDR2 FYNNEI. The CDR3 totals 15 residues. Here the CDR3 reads CASSERGQGVYGYTF. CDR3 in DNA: TGTGCCAGCAGTGAAAGGGGACAGGGGGTCTATGGCTACACCTTC.